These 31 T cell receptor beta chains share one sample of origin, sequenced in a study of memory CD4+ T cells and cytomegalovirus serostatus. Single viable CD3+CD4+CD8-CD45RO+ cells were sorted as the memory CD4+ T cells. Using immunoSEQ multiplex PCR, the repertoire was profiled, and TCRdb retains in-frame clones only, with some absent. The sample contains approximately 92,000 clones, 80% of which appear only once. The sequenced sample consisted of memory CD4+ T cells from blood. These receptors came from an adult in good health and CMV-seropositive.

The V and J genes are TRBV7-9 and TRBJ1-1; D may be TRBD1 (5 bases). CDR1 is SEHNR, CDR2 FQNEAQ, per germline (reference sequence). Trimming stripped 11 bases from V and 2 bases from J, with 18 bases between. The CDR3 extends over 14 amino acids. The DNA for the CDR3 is TGTGCCTCGGCCAGGGCAGAGGCAAACACTGAAGCTTTCTTT. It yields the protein CASARAEANTEAFF. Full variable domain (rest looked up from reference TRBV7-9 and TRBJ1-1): DTGVSQNPRHKITKRGQNVTFRCDPISEHNRLYWYRQTLGQGPEFLTYFQNEAQLEKSRLLSDRFSAERPKGSFSTLEIQRTEQGDSAMYLCASARAEANTEAFFGQGTRLTVV.

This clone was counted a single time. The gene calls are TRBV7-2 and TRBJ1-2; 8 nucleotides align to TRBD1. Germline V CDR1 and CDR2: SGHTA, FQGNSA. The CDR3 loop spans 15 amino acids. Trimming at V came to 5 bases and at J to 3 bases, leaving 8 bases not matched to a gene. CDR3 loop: CASSPWGTGDYGYTF. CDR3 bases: TGTGCCAGCAGCCCGTGGGGGACAGGAGACTATGGCTACACCTTC.

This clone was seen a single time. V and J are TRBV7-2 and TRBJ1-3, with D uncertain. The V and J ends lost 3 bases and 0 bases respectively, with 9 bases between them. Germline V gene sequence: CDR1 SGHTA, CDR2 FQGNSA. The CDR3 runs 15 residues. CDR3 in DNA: TGTGCCAGCAGCTTCGCCCGTTTCTCTGGAAACACCATATATTTT. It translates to CASSFARFSGNTIYF.

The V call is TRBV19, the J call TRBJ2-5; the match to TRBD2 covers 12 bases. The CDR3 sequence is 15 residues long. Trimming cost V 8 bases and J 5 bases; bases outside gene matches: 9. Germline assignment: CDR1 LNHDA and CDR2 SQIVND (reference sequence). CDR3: CASGPLTSGSETQYF. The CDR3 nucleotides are TGTGCCAGTGGCCCCCTGACTAGCGGGAGCGAGACCCAGTACTTC.

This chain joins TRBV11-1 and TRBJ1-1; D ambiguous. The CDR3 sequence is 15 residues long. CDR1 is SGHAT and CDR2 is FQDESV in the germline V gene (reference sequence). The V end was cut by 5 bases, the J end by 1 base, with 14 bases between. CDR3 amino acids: CASSLSPQWNTEAFF. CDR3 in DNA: TGTGCCAGCAGCCTTTCCCCCCAATGGAACACTGAAGCTTTCTTT. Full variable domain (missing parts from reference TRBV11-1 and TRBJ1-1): EAEVAQSPRYKITEKSQAVAFWCDPISGHATLYWYRQILGQGPELLVQFQDESVVDDSQLPKDRFSAERLKGVDSTLKIQPAELGDSAMYLCASSLSPQWNTEAFFGQGTRLTVV.

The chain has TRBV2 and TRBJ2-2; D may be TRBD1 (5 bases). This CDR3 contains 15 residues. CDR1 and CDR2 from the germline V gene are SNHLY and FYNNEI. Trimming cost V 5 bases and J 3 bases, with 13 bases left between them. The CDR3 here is CASSRQLGYTGELFF. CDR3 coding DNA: TGTGCCAGCAGTCGACAGTTAGGGTACACCGGGGAGCTGTTTTTT.

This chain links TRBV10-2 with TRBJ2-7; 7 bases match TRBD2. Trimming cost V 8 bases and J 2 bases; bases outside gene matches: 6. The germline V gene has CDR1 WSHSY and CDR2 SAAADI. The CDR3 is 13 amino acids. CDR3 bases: TGCGCCAGCTGCGCGGGAGAGGCCTACGAGCAGTACTTC. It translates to CASCAGEAYEQYF.

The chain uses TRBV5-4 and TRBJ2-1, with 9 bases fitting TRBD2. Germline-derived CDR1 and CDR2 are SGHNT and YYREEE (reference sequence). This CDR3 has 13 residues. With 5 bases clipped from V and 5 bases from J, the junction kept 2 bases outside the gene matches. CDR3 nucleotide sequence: TGTGCCAGCAGTCGACTAGCGGACAATGAGCAGTTCTTC. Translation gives CASSRLADNEQFF.

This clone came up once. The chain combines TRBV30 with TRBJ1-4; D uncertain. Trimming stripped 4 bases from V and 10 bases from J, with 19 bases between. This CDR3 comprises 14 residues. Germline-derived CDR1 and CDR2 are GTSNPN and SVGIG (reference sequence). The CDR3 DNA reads TGTGCCTGGAAAGGGTGGAGCGGAGCAGGAAAACTGTTTTTT. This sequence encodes CAWKGWSGAGKLFF. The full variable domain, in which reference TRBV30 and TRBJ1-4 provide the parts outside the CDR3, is SQTIHQWPATLVQPVGSPLSLECTVEGTSNPNLYWYRQAAGRGLQLLFYSVGIGQISSEVPQNLSASRPQDRQFILSSKKLLLSDSGFYLCAWKGWSGAGKLFFGSGTQLSVL.

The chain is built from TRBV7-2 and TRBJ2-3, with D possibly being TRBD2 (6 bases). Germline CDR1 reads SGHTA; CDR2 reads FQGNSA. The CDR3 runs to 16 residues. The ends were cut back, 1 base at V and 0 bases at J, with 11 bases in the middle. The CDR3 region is CASSLGPAGSTDTQYF. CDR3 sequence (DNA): TGTGCCAGCAGCTTAGGGCCTGCGGGGAGCACAGATACGCAGTATTTT.

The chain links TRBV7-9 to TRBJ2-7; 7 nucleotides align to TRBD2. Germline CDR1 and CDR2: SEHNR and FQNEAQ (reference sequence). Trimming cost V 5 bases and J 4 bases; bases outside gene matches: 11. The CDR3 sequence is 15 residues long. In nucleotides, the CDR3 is TGTGCCAGCAGCCCCACGCTGGGGGGGAGGTACGAGCAGTACTTC. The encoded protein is CASSPTLGGRYEQYF.

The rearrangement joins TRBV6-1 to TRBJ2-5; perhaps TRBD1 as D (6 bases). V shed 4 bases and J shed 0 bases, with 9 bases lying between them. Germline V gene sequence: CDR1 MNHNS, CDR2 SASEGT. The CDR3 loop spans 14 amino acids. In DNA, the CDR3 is TGTGCCAGCAGTGGGACAGCGTACCAAGAGACCCAGTACTTC. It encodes CASSGTAYQETQYF.

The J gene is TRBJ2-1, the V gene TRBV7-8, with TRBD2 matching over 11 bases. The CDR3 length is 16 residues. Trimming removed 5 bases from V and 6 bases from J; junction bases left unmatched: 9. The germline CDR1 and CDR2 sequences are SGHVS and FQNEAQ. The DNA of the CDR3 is TGTGCCAGCAGCCGTACTTATAGCGGGAGGGGCAATGAGCAGTTCTTC. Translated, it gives CASSRTYSGRGNEQFF.

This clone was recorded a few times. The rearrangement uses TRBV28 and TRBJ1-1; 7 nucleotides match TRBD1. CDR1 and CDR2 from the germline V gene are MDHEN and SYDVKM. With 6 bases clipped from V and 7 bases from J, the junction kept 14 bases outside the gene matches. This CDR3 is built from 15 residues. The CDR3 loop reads CASSLPGQNLGEAFF. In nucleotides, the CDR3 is TGTGCCAGCAGCCTACCGGGACAGAATTTGGGTGAAGCTTTCTTT.

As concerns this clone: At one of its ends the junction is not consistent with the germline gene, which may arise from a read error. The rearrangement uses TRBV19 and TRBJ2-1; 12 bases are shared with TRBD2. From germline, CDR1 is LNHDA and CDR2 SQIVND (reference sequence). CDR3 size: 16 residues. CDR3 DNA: TGTGCCAGTAGTAAATCTCTGGCTAGCGGGAGGGGTCCGCTAATCTTC. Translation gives CASSKSLASGRGPLIF. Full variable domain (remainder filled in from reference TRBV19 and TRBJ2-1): DGGITQSPKYLFRKEGQNVTLSCEQNLNHDAMYWYRQDPGQGLRLIYYSQIVNDFQKGDIAEGYSVSREKKESFPLTVTSAQKNPTAFYLCASSKSLASGRGPLIFGPGTRLTVL.

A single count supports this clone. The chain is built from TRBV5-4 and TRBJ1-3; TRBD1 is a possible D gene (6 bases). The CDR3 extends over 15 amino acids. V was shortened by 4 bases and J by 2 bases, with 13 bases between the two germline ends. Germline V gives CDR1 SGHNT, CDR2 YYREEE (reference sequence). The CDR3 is CASSPEPGAGNTIYF. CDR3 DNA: TGTGCCAGCAGCCCTGAACCAGGGGCTGGAAACACCATATATTTT.

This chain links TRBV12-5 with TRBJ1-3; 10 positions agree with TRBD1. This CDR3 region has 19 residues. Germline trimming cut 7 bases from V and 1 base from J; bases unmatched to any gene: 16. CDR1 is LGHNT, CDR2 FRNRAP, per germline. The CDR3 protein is CASVDRGQVVKGSGNTIYF. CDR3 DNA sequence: TGTGCTAGTGTTGACAGGGGGCAGGTTGTAAAGGGATCTGGAAACACCATATATTTT.

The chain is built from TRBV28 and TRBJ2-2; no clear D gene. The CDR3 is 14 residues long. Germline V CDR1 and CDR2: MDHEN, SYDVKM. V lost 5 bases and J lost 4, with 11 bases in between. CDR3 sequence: CASSPPLITGELFF. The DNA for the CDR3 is TGTGCCAGCAGTCCTCCGTTAATCACCGGGGAGCTGTTTTTT.

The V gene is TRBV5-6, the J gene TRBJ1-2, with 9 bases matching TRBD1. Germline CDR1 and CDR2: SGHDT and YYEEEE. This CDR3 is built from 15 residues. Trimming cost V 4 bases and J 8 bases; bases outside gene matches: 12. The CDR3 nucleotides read TGTGCCAGCAGCCAACTTTCTACAGGGGGCTTGGGCTACACCTTC. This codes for CASSQLSTGGLGYTF.

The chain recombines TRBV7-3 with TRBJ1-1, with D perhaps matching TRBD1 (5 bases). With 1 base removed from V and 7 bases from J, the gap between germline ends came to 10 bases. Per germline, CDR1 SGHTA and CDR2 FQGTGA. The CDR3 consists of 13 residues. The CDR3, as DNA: TGTGCCAGCAGCTTAAATGAGGGGCTTGAAGCTTTCTTT. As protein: CASSLNEGLEAFF.

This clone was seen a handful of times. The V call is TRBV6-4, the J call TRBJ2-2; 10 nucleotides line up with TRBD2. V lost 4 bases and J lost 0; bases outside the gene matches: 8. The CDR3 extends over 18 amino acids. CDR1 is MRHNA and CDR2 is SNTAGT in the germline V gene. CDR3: CASSVPPGLAANTGELFF. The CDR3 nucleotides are TGTGCCAGCAGTGTCCCCCCCGGACTAGCGGCGAACACCGGGGAGCTGTTTTTT.

This CDR3 reads CASSYSRGGGNTEAFF. CDR3 coding DNA: TGTGCCAGCAGTTACTCGAGGGGGGGCGGGAACACTGAAGCTTTCTTT. The J gene is TRBJ1-1, the V gene TRBV6-5; maybe TRBD1 (6 bases). Germline V gene data show CDR1 as MNHEY and CDR2 as SVGAGI. The germline V and J ends were trimmed by 0 bases and 1 base, with 12 bases remaining between them. The CDR3 has 16 amino acids.

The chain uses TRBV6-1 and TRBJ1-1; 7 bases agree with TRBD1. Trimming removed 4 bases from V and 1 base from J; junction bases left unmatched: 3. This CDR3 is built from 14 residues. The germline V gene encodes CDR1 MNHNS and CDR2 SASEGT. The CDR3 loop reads CASSAGTANTEAFF. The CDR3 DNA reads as TGTGCCAGCAGTGCGGGGACAGCGAACACTGAAGCTTTCTTT.

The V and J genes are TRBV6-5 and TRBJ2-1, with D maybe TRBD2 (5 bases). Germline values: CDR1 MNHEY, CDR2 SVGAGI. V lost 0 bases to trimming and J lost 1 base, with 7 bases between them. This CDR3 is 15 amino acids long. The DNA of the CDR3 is TGTGCCAGCAGTTACTCAGCGGAATCCTACAATGAGCAGTTCTTC. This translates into CASSYSAESYNEQFF.

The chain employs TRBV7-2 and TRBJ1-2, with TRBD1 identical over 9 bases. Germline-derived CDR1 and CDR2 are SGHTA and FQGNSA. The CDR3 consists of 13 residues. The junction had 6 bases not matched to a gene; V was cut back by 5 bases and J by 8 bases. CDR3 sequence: CASSTGQGKGYTF. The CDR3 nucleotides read TGTGCCAGCAGCACGGGACAGGGTAAAGGCTACACCTTC.

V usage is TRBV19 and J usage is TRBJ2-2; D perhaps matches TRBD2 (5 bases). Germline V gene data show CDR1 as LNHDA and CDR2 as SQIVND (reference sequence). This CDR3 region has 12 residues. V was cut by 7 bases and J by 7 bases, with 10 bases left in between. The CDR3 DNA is TGTGCCAGTAAACGGGATATCGGGGAGCTGTTTTTT. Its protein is CASKRDIGELFF.

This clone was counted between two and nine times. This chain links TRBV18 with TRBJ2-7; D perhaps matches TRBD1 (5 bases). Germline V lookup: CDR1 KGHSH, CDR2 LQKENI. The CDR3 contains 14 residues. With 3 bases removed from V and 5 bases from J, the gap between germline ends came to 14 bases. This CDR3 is CASSPTRTTDEQYF. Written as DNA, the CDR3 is TGTGCCAGCTCACCCACCCGGACAACGGACGAGCAGTACTTC.

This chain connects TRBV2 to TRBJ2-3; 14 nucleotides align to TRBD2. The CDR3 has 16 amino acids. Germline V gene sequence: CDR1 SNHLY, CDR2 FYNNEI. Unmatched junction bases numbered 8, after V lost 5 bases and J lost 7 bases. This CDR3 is CASSIMGLAGANTQYF. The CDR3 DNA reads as TGTGCCAGCAGTATCATGGGACTAGCGGGAGCTAATACGCAGTATTTT.

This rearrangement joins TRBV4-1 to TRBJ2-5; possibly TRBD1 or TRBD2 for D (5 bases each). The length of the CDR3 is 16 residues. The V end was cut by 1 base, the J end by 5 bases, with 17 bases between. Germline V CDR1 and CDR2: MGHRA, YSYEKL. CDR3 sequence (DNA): TGCGCCAGCAGCCAAGGAGGGACGACACTGGGTGAGACCCAGTACTTC. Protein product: CASSQGGTTLGETQYF.

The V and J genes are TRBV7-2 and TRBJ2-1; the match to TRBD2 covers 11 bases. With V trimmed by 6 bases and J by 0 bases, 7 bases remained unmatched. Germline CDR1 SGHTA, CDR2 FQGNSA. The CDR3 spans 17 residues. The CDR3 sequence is CASRTSGSLGSYNEQFF. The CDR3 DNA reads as TGTGCCAGCAGAACTAGCGGGAGTCTCGGCTCCTACAATGAGCAGTTCTTC.

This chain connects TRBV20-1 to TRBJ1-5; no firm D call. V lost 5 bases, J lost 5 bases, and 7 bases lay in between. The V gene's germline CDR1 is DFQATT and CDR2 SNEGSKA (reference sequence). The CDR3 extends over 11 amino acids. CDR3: CSAQRYQPQHF. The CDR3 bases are TGCAGTGCTCAGAGATATCAGCCCCAGCATTTT.